The subject of this entry is one T cell receptor (beta chain). The antigen is not known. This CDR3 region has 15 residues. Germline V gene lookup returns CDR1 LGHDT and CDR2 YNNKEL (reference sequence). The germline V and J ends were trimmed by 0 bases and 4 bases, with 10 bases remaining between them. The data were obtained in a study of T cell responses to AZD1222 COVID-19 vaccine. On the study more broadly: Second doses were pooled across both intervals (about 4 or about 12 weeks). Study observations and caveats: Within unmutated variant regions lay the reported targets of nearly half of spike-specific TCRs. Elevations in Spike-specific TCR breadth and depth followed administration of two AZD1222 doses.

Using immunoSEQ multiplex PCR, the repertoire was profiled, and TCRdb retains in-frame clones only, with some absent. The table shows 100,000 to 120,000 clones, with about 85% occurring only once. The gene calls are TRBV3-1 (or the pseudogene TRBV3-2) and TRBJ1-3; D possibly corresponds to TRBD1 (6 bases). The sequencing used peripheral blood, collected on day 0 of AZD1222 vaccination. This receptor was identified in an adult in good health. The CDR3 DNA sequence: TGTGCCAGCAGCCAAGATACAGGGACAGGAAACACCATATATTTT. Translated, it gives CASSQDTGTGNTIYF.